What follows is one T cell receptor (beta chain) and its context. Its antigen is undetermined. V dropped 2 bases and J dropped 5 bases, with 7 bases sitting between them. Germline V CDR1 and CDR2: SGHNT, YENEEA. The CDR3 runs to 12 residues. This entry is derived from a study of cytomegalovirus exposure and HLA in healthy donors. In the study overall: Assignment to the Caucasian-associated ancestry cluster applied to about 80% of the roughly 420 genotyped donors.

Points from the study as a whole: An analysis done earlier found most TCR beta V segments productive about 87% or about 30% of the time. The Asian-associated ancestry cluster reportedly had fewer N-insertions than the roughly 670-donor mean in a later analysis. The authors judged a highly shared variant cluster likely a sequencing artifact.

Researchers ran the PCR with 60 Vbeta and 13 Jbeta primers. Clones were sequenced by immunoSEQ multiplex PCR, and TCRdb holds only the in-frame ones, with some missing. This sample has under 150,000 clones; about 64% occur once, and the top ten carry almost 8.5%. This receptor was taken from a man in his late teens or twenties in good health and CMV-seropositive. Sequencing used PBMCs. V usage is TRBV11-3 and J usage is TRBJ2-7; TRBD2 is a possible D gene (6 bases). As DNA, the CDR3 is TGTGCCAGCAGCTTAACGGGAGACGAGCAGTACTTC. Encoded protein: CASSLTGDEQYF.